These T cell receptor beta chains were read from a single sample in a study of cytomegalovirus exposure and HLA in healthy donors. TCRdb's table, derived via immunoSEQ multiplex PCR, lists solely in-frame clones and lacks some. The table has over 85,000 clones, over 60% seen once. The sequenced material came from PBMCs. The receptor set was obtained from a male donor in good health and CMV-seropositive. CDR3s include the opening cysteine and the closing phenylalanine or tryptophan.

TRBV4-3	TRBJ2-3	CASSQDWGGSVDTQYF
TRBV19	TRBJ1-5	CASSWSENSNQPQHF
TRBV7-9	TRBJ2-1	CASSLVAGQGGYNEQFF
TRBV18	TRBJ1-4	CASSPLTGYGATNEKLFF
TRBV7-2	TRBJ1-3	CASSSQTGSGNTIYF
TRBV7-9	TRBJ2-5	CSSRGGTQYF
TRBV27	TRBJ2-1	CASSLDRPRPMNEQFF
TRBV7-9	TRBJ2-2	CASSIPPGTGTGTGELFF
TRBV7-9	TRBJ2-2	CASSLALAGNTGELFF
TRBV6-4	TRBJ2-1	CASSMGQGANEQFF
TRBV30	TRBJ2-1	CAWEGTSGMQFF
TRBV2	TRBJ1-5	CASSEQGGQPQHF
TRBV12-5	TRBJ2-1	CASGRDSSGRAAQFF
TRBV15	TRBJ2-7	CATSRVTSGWNYEQYF
TRBV14	TRBJ1-1	CASSTSLNTEAFF